This TCR beta chain was observed in a study of blood T cell repertoires in COVID-19. Across the whole study: The samples span acute and convalescent COVID-19 from the United States, Italy and Spain. PBMCs, B-cell-depleted T cells, or T cells were the source of the cDNA or gDNA that made up the material.

Using immunoSEQ multiplex PCR, the repertoire was profiled, and TCRdb retains in-frame clones only, with some absent. The sample holds about 300,000 clones, about 88% seen once. This CDR3 is built from 18 residues. This chain connects TRBV7-5 to TRBJ1-2; TRBD1, the table's D call, was not compared with the DNA. TRBV7-5 is tagged as a pseudogene. The sequencing input was peripheral blood. This receptor was taken from a human donor with COVID-19, enrolled during active disease. The donor label of this sample is uncertain. CDR3 loop: CARSLGPGTGRPWGGYTF. The CDR3 DNA reads as TGTGCCAGAAGCTTAGGGCCCGGGACAGGCCGCCCCTGGGGTGGCTACACCTTC.